What follows are 20 T cell receptor beta chains derived from one specimen sequenced in a study of beta chain features in type 1 diabetes. No antigen has been identified for these receptors. Points from the study as a whole: TCRB CDR3s were moderately but significantly shorter in Type 1 diabetes patients in all four CD4+ subsets.

The entirety of the isolated RNA underwent reverse transcription, so expressed TCRB transcripts were sequenced. Repertoires were generated with immunoSEQ multiplex PCR, while TCRdb's copy carries only in-frame clones and drops some. The sample carries 150,000 to 200,000 clones, roughly 65% recorded once. Sample: naive CD4+ T cells from blood. Receptor source: a man aged 25 to 40 with type 1 diabetes.

As for this clone: Different DNA sequences within this sample yield the same CDR3. The J gene is TRBJ2-3, the V gene TRBV7-9; D unclear. The germline V and J ends were trimmed by 1 base and 4 bases, with 6 bases remaining between them. Germline V gene sequence: CDR1 SEHNR, CDR2 FQNEAQ (reference sequence). There are 13 residues in the CDR3. In DNA form, the CDR3 reads TGTGCCAGCAGCTTAGGTGCCGCAGATACGCAGTATTTT. This encodes CASSLGAADTQYF.

The gene calls are TRBV10-1 and TRBJ2-7; D may correspond to TRBD1 or TRBD2 (5 bases each). The CDR3 loop spans 13 amino acids. Looked up from germline, CDR1 is WNHNN and CDR2 is SYGVQD (reference sequence). V lost 4 bases and J lost 0, with 7 bases in between. The CDR3 DNA follows: TGCGCCAGCAGTGCTGGGGGCTCCTACGAGCAGTACTTC. Protein sequence: CASSAGGSYEQYF.

This chain joins TRBV6-6 and TRBJ2-5; TRBD2 aligns across 7 bases. Germline lookup yields CDR1 MNHNY and CDR2 SVGAGI (reference sequence). The CDR3 has 13 amino acids. The V and J ends lost 2 bases and 5 bases, in that order; junction bases with no gene match: 2. The CDR3 loop is CASSYQLAETQYF. The CDR3, as DNA: TGTGCCAGCAGTTACCAACTAGCGGAGACCCAGTACTTC.

This clone came up a few times. This rearrangement joins TRBV29-1 to TRBJ2-3, with 8 bases that match TRBD1. Germline CDR1 and CDR2: SQVTM and ANQGSEA. The CDR3 is 15 residues long. V shed 2 bases, J shed 2 bases, and the junction held 6 bases outside the gene matches. DNA of the CDR3: TGCAGCGTTGAATCTGGACAGGGAAACACAGATACGCAGTATTTT. Translation: CSVESGQGNTDTQYF.

The CDR3 DNA reads as TGTGCCAGCAGCTTAAGGGACAGGGCTTTCTACGAGCAGTACTTC. Its protein product is CASSLRDRAFYEQYF. The chain combines TRBV11-2 with TRBJ2-7, with 9 bases that match TRBD1. CDR1 and CDR2 from the germline V gene are SGHAT and FQNNGV. V gave up 2 bases and J gave up 3 bases; unmatched junction bases: 5. The CDR3 covers 15 residues.

The rearrangement joins TRBV18 to TRBJ2-7, with D perhaps assigned TRBD1 or TRBD2 (6 bases each). Germline CDR1 KGHSH, CDR2 LQKENI. V was cut by 0 bases and J by 0 bases, with 15 bases left in between. CDR3 length: 17 residues. In DNA, the CDR3 is TGTGCCAGCTCACCACCGGTTGGGGGGCTTAGCTCCTACGAGCAGTACTTC. Translated, it gives CASSPPVGGLSSYEQYF.

This clone occurred once. CDR3 coding DNA: TGTGCCAGCTCCAAGAGTCACTCCTACGAGCAGTACTTC. Protein: CASSKSHSYEQYF. This chain connects TRBV28 to TRBJ2-7, with no clear D. The V and J ends lost 8 bases and 0 bases respectively, with 11 bases between them. This CDR3 contains 13 residues. Germline V gene lookup returns CDR1 MDHEN and CDR2 SYDVKM.

The chain joins TRBV9 to TRBJ2-3, with TRBD2 identical over 10 bases. CDR3 length: 16 amino acids. The ends lost 4 bases at V and 4 bases at J; junction bases unmatched: 9. Germline values: CDR1 SGDLS, CDR2 YYNGEE. In DNA, the CDR3 is TGTGCCAGCAGCCTAACCCTAGCGGGGGACGCAGATACGCAGTATTTT. The encoded protein is CASSLTLAGDADTQYF.

The chain couples TRBV5-1 to TRBJ2-3; the match to TRBD1 covers 8 bases. Germline CDR1 reads SGHRS; CDR2 reads YFSETQ. There are 16 residues in the CDR3. J was trimmed by 2 bases and V by 1 base; bases with no gene match: 6. The CDR3 nucleotides read TGCGCCAGCAGCTTGCTGCAGGGGGCGATCACAGATACGCAGTATTTT. Protein: CASSLLQGAITDTQYF.

The chain joins TRBV9 to TRBJ2-2; TRBD1 might be the D (5 bases). The CDR3 extends over 14 amino acids. Trimming took 4 bases from V and 3 from J, leaving 10 bases between them. Germline values: CDR1 SGDLS, CDR2 YYNGEE. The CDR3 here is CASSPRGYTGELFF. Here the CDR3 DNA reads TGTGCCAGCAGCCCAAGGGGTTACACCGGGGAGCTGTTTTTT.

V is TRBV30 and J is TRBJ2-5, with D possibly TRBD2 on 6 matching bases. Deletions cut 5 bases from V and 5 bases from J, with 15 bases between. Looked up from germline, CDR1 is GTSNPN and CDR2 is SVGIG (reference sequence). The CDR3 has 13 amino acids. The CDR3 nucleotides are TGTGCCTGGGCCCTCGGGGCGGGGGAGACCCAGTACTTC. Encoded protein: CAWALGAGETQYF.

This clone was seen a single time. V gene TRBV4-3 combines with J gene TRBJ1-1; 7 nucleotides line up with TRBD1. CDR1 and CDR2 (germline): LGHNA, YSLEER. V lost 8 bases, J lost 0 bases, and 6 bases stayed unmatched. The CDR3 is 14 amino acids. CDR3 protein: CASRTGAMNTEAFF. The CDR3 coding sequence is TGCGCCAGCCGCACAGGGGCGATGAACACTGAAGCTTTCTTT.

The rearrangement uses TRBV29-1 and TRBJ2-5; D is perhaps TRBD1 or TRBD2 (6 bases each). Trimming took 6 bases from V and 2 from J, leaving 16 bases between them. The length of the CDR3 is 14 residues. Germline V gene data show CDR1 as SQVTM and CDR2 as ANQGSEA. This CDR3 reads CSVAWGATQETQYF. In nucleotides, the CDR3 is TGCAGCGTCGCTTGGGGGGCAACTCAAGAGACCCAGTACTTC.

The chain links TRBV18 to TRBJ2-7, with D perhaps TRBD2 (6 bases). CDR3 length equals 14 residues. V gave up 2 bases and J gave up 2 bases, with 10 bases separating them. Germline V gene data show CDR1 as KGHSH and CDR2 as LQKENI. The CDR3 nucleotides are TGTGCCAGCTCACCAAAGGAGGGGCCCTACGAGCAGTACTTC. Translated: CASSPKEGPYEQYF.

The rearrangement joins TRBV25-1 to TRBJ1-2; 8 bases map to TRBD1. The germline V gene encodes CDR1 MGHDK and CDR2 SYGVNS. V shed 1 base and J 8 bases; nucleotides not matched to a gene: 6. CDR3 length equals 14 residues. CDR3 in amino acids: CASSESQGAWGYTF. CDR3 coding DNA: TGTGCCAGCAGTGAATCCCAGGGGGCCTGGGGCTACACCTTC.

The chain is built from TRBV6-6 and TRBJ1-5; the D is unclear. The CDR3 is 15 amino acids. Per germline, CDR1 MNHNY and CDR2 SVGAGI (reference sequence). Trimming took off 2 bases at V and 2 bases at J, with 10 bases between the two ends. The CDR3 DNA sequence: TGTGCCAGCAGTTACGGGCAGGAGGGCAATCAGCCCCAGCATTTT. Translation: CASSYGQEGNQPQHF.

This clone was observed a few times. The chain carries TRBV30 and TRBJ1-1; TRBD1 might be the D (6 bases). Trimming stripped 8 bases from V and 1 base from J, with 14 bases between. CDR3 length: 13 amino acids. Germline V gene sequence: CDR1 GTSNPN, CDR2 SVGIG (reference sequence). The CDR3 spells CARKAGANTEAFF. CDR3 DNA: TGTGCCCGGAAGGCGGGGGCGAACACTGAAGCTTTCTTT. Complete variable domain (other parts from reference TRBV30 and TRBJ1-1): SQTIHQWPATLVQPVGSPLSLECTVEGTSNPNLYWYRQAAGRGLQLLFYSVGIGQISSEVPQNLSASRPQDRQFILSSKKLLLSDSGFYLCARKAGANTEAFFGQGTRLTVV.

The chain recombines TRBV11-2 with TRBJ2-3; possible D gene TRBD2, 5 bases. Trimming removed 1 base from V and 5 bases from J, with 13 bases in between. Germline CDR1 and CDR2: SGHAT and FQNNGV. The CDR3 contains 15 residues. Written as DNA, the CDR3 is TGTGCCAGCAGCTTAGGGCTAGCTCCGGGAGATACGCAGTATTTT. Protein sequence: CASSLGLAPGDTQYF.

The rearrangement links TRBV30 to TRBJ2-2, with D possibly being TRBD1 (5 bases). Germline CDR1 GTSNPN, CDR2 SVGIG (reference sequence). V lost 0 bases, J lost 5 bases, and 13 bases lay in between. CDR3 length equals 15 residues. CDR3 DNA sequence: TGTGCCTGGAGTGTTGGCCAGGGTGTTACCGGGGAGCTGTTTTTT. Its translation is CAWSVGQGVTGELFF.

The rearrangement links TRBV5-1 to TRBJ2-1; 12 bases line up with TRBD1. Germline V CDR1 and CDR2: SGHRS, YFSETQ. V lost 4 bases, J lost 8 bases, and 7 bases stayed unmatched. The CDR3 is 15 amino acids. The CDR3 spells CASSNGTGGRDEQFF. CDR3 in DNA: TGCGCCAGCAGCAACGGGACAGGGGGCCGGGATGAGCAGTTCTTC.